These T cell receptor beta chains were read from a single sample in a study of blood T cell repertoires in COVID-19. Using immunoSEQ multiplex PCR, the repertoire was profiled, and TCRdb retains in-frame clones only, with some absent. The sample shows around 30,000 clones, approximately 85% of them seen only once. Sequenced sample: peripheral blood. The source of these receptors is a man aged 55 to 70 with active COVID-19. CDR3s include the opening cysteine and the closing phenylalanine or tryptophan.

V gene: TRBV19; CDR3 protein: CASSVAPGRSLYEQYF
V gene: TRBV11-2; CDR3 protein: CASSAGGPYNEQFF
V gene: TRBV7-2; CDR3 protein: CASSFEYSSYEQYF
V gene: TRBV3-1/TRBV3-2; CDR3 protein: CASSLSGRAGELFF
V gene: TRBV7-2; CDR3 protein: CASSLQQGAYEQYF
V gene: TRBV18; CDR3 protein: CASSPGQGNSPLHF
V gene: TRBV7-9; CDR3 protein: CASSSTGQLHQPQHF
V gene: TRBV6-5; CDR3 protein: CASRRSTGELFF
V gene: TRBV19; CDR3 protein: CASTRGGAGELFF
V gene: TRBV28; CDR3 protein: CASSHRGPRPNSNQPQHF
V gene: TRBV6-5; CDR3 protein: CASSYSAGLNQETQYF
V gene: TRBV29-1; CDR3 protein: CSVEEGAHYEQYF
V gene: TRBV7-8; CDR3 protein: CASSLSSASYNEQFF
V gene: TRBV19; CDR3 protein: CASSDYKREGTDTQYF
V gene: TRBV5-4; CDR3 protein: CASSLEQGAGEQYF
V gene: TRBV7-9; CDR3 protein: CASSHNRGDYGYTF
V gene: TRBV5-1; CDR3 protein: CASSLVATHNEQFF
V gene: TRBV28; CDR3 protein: CASSPSGVTLAKNIQYF
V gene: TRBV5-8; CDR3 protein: CASSGQGRDEQYF
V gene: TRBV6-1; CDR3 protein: CASSGRWVQGAAGNEQFF
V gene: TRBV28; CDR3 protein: CASSLEAGPAYNEQFF
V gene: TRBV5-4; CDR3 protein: CATGRAGVNEQYF
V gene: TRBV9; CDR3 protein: CASSGLAGGYNEQFF
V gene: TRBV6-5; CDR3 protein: CASSGGGYEQYF
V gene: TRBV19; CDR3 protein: CASNPNGGPGELFF
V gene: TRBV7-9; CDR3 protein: CASSFPQGDTQYF
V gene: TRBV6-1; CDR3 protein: CASSESERGYEQYF
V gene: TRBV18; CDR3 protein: CASSLSRDSNTGELFF
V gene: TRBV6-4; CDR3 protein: CATGWGNTEAFF
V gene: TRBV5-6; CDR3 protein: CASSLRGITGELFF
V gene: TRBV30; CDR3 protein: CAWNSGLLNTGELFF
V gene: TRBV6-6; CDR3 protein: CASSLGPDRGWEQYF
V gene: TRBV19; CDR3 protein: CASSSKSGEWGSHEQFF
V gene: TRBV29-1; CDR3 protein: CSVVADLSGYTF
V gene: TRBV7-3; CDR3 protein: CASSPGHYNEQFF
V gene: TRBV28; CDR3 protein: CASSFRVATADTQYF
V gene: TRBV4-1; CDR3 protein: CASSQEGVGTDTQYF
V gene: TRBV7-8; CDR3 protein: CASSLVMRSTDTQYF
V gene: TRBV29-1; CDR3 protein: CSVSSPGAGQKGGYTF
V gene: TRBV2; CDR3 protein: CASSADANYGYTF
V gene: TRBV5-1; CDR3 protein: CASSLAPRANRQETQYF
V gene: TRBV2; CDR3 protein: CASRAGGLINYGYTF
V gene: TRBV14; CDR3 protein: CASSRRAHSYEQYF
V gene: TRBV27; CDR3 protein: CASRPLRGSSSGVNAYEQYF
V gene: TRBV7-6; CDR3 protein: CASSFGTGGTYEQYF
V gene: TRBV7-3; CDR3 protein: CASSNQKTSGRTTDTQYF
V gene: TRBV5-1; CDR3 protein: CASSFELATNEQFF
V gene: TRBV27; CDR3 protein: CASGIAGGPLDTQYF
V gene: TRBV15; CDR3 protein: CATSTSGRAEGDTQYF
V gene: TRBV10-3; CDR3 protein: CAISEPGLAANNEQFF